This T cell receptor (beta chain) comes out of a study of cytomegalovirus exposure and HLA in healthy donors. It was with 60 Vbeta and 13 Jbeta primers that the PCR ran. Sequenced by immunoSEQ multiplex PCR; TCRdb stores in-frame clones only, minus some. The table includes approximately 120,000 clones, 78% detected once. This clonotype was obtained from a man aged 25-45 years in good health and CMV-seropositive. Sequencing input: PBMCs.

The CDR3 DNA reads TGTGCCAGCAGCGCTCGACAGGGGCTTGAAAAACTGTTTTTT. Protein: CASSARQGLEKLFF. V gene TRBV9 combines with J gene TRBJ1-4; 8 nucleotides line up with TRBD1. Germline V gene lookup returns CDR1 SGDLS and CDR2 YYNGEE. The CDR3 is made up of 14 amino acids. The junction had 5 bases not matched to a gene; V was cut back by 3 bases and J by 7 bases.